One TCR beta chain is described in this entry. As yet, its antigen is unknown. They built TCR cDNA with 5'RACE template switching, a step that put in a universal primer site and UMIs. A single record per CDR3 protein comes from TCRdb applying MiXCR to the 5' RACE reads. The sample yields hundreds of thousands of distinct CDR3 sequences, 13% seen once. This record belongs to a study of T cells after yellow fever vaccination. Points from the study as a whole: Contaminating bulk clonotypes could be abundant in FACS-sorted repertoires.

The sequence came from a man aged 25-45 years who received the YFV17D yellow fever vaccine. Source: PBMCs, taken on the day of the yellow fever booster vaccination.

The CDR3 loop reads CASSLPGGPREQYF. For the CDR3, the DNA is TGTGCCAGCAGCTTACCGGGAGGGCCGCGCGAGCAGTACTTC. The chain recombines TRBV7-2 with TRBJ2-7; 8 bases fit TRBD2. With 2 bases clipped from V and 6 bases from J, the junction kept 6 bases outside the gene matches. There are 14 residues in the CDR3. CDR1 SGHTA and CDR2 FQGNSA come from the germline V gene.